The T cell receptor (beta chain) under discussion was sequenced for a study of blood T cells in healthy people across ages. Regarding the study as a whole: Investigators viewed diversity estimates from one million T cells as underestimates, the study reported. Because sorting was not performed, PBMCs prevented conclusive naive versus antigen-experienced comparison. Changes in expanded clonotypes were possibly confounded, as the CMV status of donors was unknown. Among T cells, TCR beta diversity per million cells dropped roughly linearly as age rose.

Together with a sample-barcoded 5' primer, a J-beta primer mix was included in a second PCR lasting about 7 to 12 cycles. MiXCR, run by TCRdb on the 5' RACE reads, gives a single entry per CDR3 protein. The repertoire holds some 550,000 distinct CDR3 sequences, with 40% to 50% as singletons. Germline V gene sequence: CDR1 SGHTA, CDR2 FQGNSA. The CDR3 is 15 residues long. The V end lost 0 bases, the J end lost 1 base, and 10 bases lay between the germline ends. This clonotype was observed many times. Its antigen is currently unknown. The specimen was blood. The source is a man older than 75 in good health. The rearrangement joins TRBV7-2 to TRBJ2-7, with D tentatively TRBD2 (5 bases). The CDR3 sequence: CASSLAGGPSYEQYF. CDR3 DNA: TGTGCCAGCAGCTTAGCGGGCGGGCCTTCCTACGAGCAGTACTTC.